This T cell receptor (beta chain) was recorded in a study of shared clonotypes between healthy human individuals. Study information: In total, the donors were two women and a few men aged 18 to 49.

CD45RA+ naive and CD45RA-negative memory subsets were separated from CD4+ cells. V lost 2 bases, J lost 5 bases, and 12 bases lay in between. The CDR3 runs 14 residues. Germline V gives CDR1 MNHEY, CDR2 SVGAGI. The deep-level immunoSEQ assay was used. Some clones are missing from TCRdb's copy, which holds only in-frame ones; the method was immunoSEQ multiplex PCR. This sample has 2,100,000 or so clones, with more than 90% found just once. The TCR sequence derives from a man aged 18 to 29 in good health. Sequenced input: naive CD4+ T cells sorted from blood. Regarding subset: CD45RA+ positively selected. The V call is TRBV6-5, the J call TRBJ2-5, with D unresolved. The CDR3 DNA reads TGTGCCAGCAGTTACAAAGGCAGGATGGAGACCCAGTACTTC. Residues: CASSYKGRMETQYF.